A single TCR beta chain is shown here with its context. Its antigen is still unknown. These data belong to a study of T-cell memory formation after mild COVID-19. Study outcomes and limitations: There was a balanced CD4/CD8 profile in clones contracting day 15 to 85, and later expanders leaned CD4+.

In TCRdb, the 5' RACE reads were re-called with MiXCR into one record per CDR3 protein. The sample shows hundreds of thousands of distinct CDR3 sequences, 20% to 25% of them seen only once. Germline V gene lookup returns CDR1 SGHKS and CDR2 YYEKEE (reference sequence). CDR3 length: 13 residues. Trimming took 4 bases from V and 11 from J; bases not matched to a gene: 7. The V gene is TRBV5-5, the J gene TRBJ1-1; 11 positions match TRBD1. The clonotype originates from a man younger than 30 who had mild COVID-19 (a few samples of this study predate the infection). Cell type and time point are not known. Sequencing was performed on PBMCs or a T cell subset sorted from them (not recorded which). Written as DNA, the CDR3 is TGTGCCAGCAGCCCCCAGGGGACAGGGGGTGCTTTCTTT. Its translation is CASSPQGTGGAFF.